This is a list of T cell receptor beta chains from one sample in a study of cytomegalovirus exposure and HLA in healthy donors. TCRdb keeps only in-frame clones here, not all; method: immunoSEQ multiplex PCR. The sample includes some 240,000 clones, around 90% seen only once; the top ten take roughly 2%. Sequences were obtained from PBMCs. The origin of the receptors is a woman under 30 in good health and CMV-seropositive. Both conserved end residues are part of each CDR3. A D gene is named only where the DNA matches it firmly.

cdr3_nt: TGTGCCTGGTGGACAGGGCGGGGGAACACTGAAGCTTTCTTT
cdr3_aa: CAWWTGRGNTEAFF
j_call: TRBJ1-1
cdr3_length: 14
d_call: TRBD1
v_call: TRBV30

cdr3_nt: TGTGCCAGCCGAGCCTGGACAGGGGCGAACACCGGGGAGCTGTTTTTT
cdr3_aa: CASRAWTGANTGELFF
j_call: TRBJ2-2
cdr3_length: 16
d_call: TRBD1
v_call: TRBV25-1

cdr3_nt: TGTGCCAGCAGCGTAGAGGGGTCCTCCTACGAGCAGTACTTC
cdr3_aa: CASSVEGSSYEQYF
j_call: TRBJ2-7
cdr3_length: 14
d_call: .
v_call: TRBV9

cdr3_nt: TGCGCCAGCAGCCCTGTCAAGTGGTTGAGTGAGCAGTTCTTC
cdr3_aa: CASSPVKWLSEQFF
j_call: TRBJ2-1
cdr3_length: 14
d_call: .
v_call: TRBV5-1

cdr3_nt: TGTGCCAGCAGCCAAGGCCCGGCAGGGACTAATGAAAAACTGTTTTTT
cdr3_aa: CASSQGPAGTNEKLFF
j_call: TRBJ1-4
cdr3_length: 16
d_call: .
v_call: TRBV4-2

cdr3_nt: TGCAGTGGGGGACTAGCCGATCGGCAGTTCTTC
cdr3_aa: CSGGLADRQFF
j_call: TRBJ2-1
cdr3_length: 11
d_call: TRBD2
v_call: TRBV20-1

cdr3_nt: TGTGCCAGCAGCTCGAGATTTAGCGGGAGTATTGCCTACGAGCAGTACTTC
cdr3_aa: CASSSRFSGSIAYEQYF
j_call: TRBJ2-7
cdr3_length: 17
d_call: TRBD2
v_call: TRBV11-2

cdr3_nt: TGTGCCAGCAGTTCCCAGGGGACACCTGAAGCTTTCTTT
cdr3_aa: CASSSQGTPEAFF
j_call: TRBJ1-1
cdr3_length: 13
d_call: .
v_call: TRBV28

cdr3_nt: TGTGCCAGCAGCTCCTCCACAGGGGAGACTAATGAAAAACTGTTTTTT
cdr3_aa: CASSSSTGETNEKLFF
j_call: TRBJ1-4
cdr3_length: 16
d_call: TRBD1
v_call: TRBV9

cdr3_nt: TGTGCCAGCAGGGACAGCTCCTCCTACAATGAGCAGTTCTTC
cdr3_aa: CASRDSSSYNEQFF
j_call: TRBJ2-1
cdr3_length: 14
d_call: .
v_call: TRBV27

cdr3_nt: TGTGCCAGCAGCCGGACCCGGACTAGCGGGGACCTAAATTCCCAGAGCTCCTACGAGCAGTACTTC
cdr3_aa: CASSRTRTSGDLNSQSSYEQYF
j_call: TRBJ2-7
cdr3_length: 22
d_call: TRBD2
v_call: TRBV4-2

cdr3_nt: TGTGCCAGCGGAATGGGGGCCCCCCGCACAGATACGCAGTATTTT
cdr3_aa: CASGMGAPRTDTQYF
j_call: TRBJ2-3
cdr3_length: 15
d_call: .
v_call: TRBV9

cdr3_nt: TGCAGTGCTGCTCGGGAGACCCAGTACTTC
cdr3_aa: CSAARETQYF
j_call: TRBJ2-5
cdr3_length: 10
d_call: .
v_call: TRBV20-1

cdr3_nt: TGTGCCAGCAGTTACAGGGGAGGCCAAGAGACCCAGTACTTC
cdr3_aa: CASSYRGGQETQYF
j_call: TRBJ2-5
cdr3_length: 14
d_call: .
v_call: TRBV6-6

cdr3_nt: TGTGCCATCAGTGAACTAGCGGGGACCCAGTTCTTC
cdr3_aa: CAISELAGTQFF
j_call: TRBJ2-1
cdr3_length: 12
d_call: TRBD2
v_call: TRBV10-3

cdr3_nt: TGTGCCAGCAGCTTGGATAGACAGGGGGAAAAACTGTTTTTT
cdr3_aa: CASSLDRQGEKLFF
j_call: TRBJ1-4
cdr3_length: 14
d_call: TRBD1
v_call: TRBV5-4

cdr3_nt: TGCGCCAGCAGTGAGTCAGAAAAGATGGGCCGCCATGAGCAGTTCTTC
cdr3_aa: CASSESEKMGRHEQFF
j_call: TRBJ2-1
cdr3_length: 16
d_call: .
v_call: TRBV10-1

cdr3_nt: TGTGCCAGCAGTACAGCCCCCCCGGGGGGTTTGGAGCAGTTCTTC
cdr3_aa: CASSTAPPGGLEQFF
j_call: TRBJ2-1
cdr3_length: 15
d_call: TRBD2
v_call: TRBV6-5

cdr3_nt: TGTGCCAGCAGCTTGGTTTGGACATTTTCTAACTATGGCTACACCTTC
cdr3_aa: CASSLVWTFSNYGYTF
j_call: TRBJ1-2
cdr3_length: 16
d_call: .
v_call: TRBV5-8

cdr3_nt: TGTGCCAGCAGCCCGGGACAGCAAGAGACCCAGTACTTC
cdr3_aa: CASSPGQQETQYF
j_call: TRBJ2-5
cdr3_length: 13
d_call: TRBD1
v_call: TRBV7-2

cdr3_nt: TGTGCCAGCCGGCCGAGGACGAACACCGGGGAGCTGTTTTTT
cdr3_aa: CASRPRTNTGELFF
j_call: TRBJ2-2
cdr3_length: 14
d_call: .
v_call: TRBV9

cdr3_nt: TGTGCCAGCAGTTACAAGGGGCACTATGGCTACACCTTC
cdr3_aa: CASSYKGHYGYTF
j_call: TRBJ1-2
cdr3_length: 13
d_call: .
v_call: TRBV6-5

cdr3_nt: TGTGCCAGCAGCCTTACCTACGCGGGTCTGGGCAATCAGCCCCAGCATTTT
cdr3_aa: CASSLTYAGLGNQPQHF
j_call: TRBJ1-5
cdr3_length: 17
d_call: .
v_call: TRBV4-2

cdr3_nt: TGCGCCAGCAGGACTAGCGGCCCATCCTACAATGAGCAGTTCTTC
cdr3_aa: CASRTSGPSYNEQFF
j_call: TRBJ2-1
cdr3_length: 15
d_call: TRBD2
v_call: TRBV5-1